This is a list of T cell receptor beta chains from one sample in a study of blood T cell repertoires in COVID-19. This table comes from immunoSEQ multiplex PCR, and its TCRdb copy is limited to in-frame clones, with some not included. The profile shows 90,000 to 150,000 clones, roughly three quarters of them singletons. The sequenced material came from peripheral blood. These receptors were obtained from a woman of 80 years or more with acute or convalescent COVID-19. CDR3s include the opening cysteine and the closing phenylalanine or tryptophan. D genes are given only for firm matches. A clone size is listed for some rows: how often the clone was seen (once, few, many), or a class if it is expanded.

V gene: TRBV6-2/TRBV6-3
D gene: TRBD1
CDR3 length: 16
J gene: TRBJ2-1
clone size: NA
CDR3 protein: CASSYTGGHLYNEQFF

V gene: TRBV9
D gene: NA
CDR3 length: 14
J gene: TRBJ1-1
clone size: NA
CDR3 protein: CASSSLSRLTEAFF

V gene: TRBV7-2
D gene: NA
CDR3 length: 13
J gene: TRBJ2-7
clone size: NA
CDR3 protein: CASSLRTNYEQYF

V gene: TRBV7-9
D gene: TRBD1
CDR3 length: 15
J gene: TRBJ1-5
clone size: NA
CDR3 protein: CASSLDRGVDQPQHF

V gene: TRBV4-3
D gene: TRBD2
CDR3 length: 16
J gene: TRBJ2-1
clone size: NA
CDR3 protein: CASSPGPGGRRDEQFF

V gene: TRBV4-2
D gene: NA
CDR3 length: 14
J gene: TRBJ1-1
clone size: NA
CDR3 protein: CASSQERGATEAFF

V gene: TRBV6-2/TRBV6-3
D gene: NA
CDR3 length: 14
J gene: TRBJ1-5
clone size: NA
CDR3 protein: CASSYSDSSGPQHF

V gene: TRBV19
D gene: NA
CDR3 length: 13
J gene: TRBJ2-7
clone size: NA
CDR3 protein: CASSIDGVREQYF

V gene: TRBV3-1/TRBV3-2
D gene: NA
CDR3 length: 15
J gene: TRBJ1-2
clone size: NA
CDR3 protein: CASSQDLTDNYGYTF

V gene: TRBV29-1
D gene: TRBD1
CDR3 length: 16
J gene: TRBJ1-5
clone size: NA
CDR3 protein: CSVSMAGGPSTQPQHF

V gene: TRBV7-2
D gene: TRBD1
CDR3 length: 14
J gene: TRBJ2-7
clone size: once
CDR3 protein: CASSLNRGSEEQYF

V gene: TRBV19
D gene: NA
CDR3 length: 13
J gene: TRBJ2-4
clone size: NA
CDR3 protein: CASSPLAKNIQYF

V gene: TRBV19
D gene: NA
CDR3 length: 16
J gene: TRBJ2-5
clone size: NA
CDR3 protein: CASSPRIQAGGETQYF

V gene: TRBV20-1
D gene: NA
CDR3 length: 14
J gene: TRBJ1-1
clone size: NA
CDR3 protein: CSASDLRGYTEAFF

V gene: TRBV5-5
D gene: NA
CDR3 length: 14
J gene: TRBJ1-5
clone size: NA
CDR3 protein: CASSSGGMGQPQHF

V gene: TRBV19
D gene: NA
CDR3 length: 14
J gene: TRBJ1-2
clone size: NA
CDR3 protein: CASSFPREPYGYTF

V gene: TRBV7-2
D gene: TRBD2
CDR3 length: 13
J gene: TRBJ2-7
clone size: NA
CDR3 protein: CASGLASFYEQYF

V gene: TRBV7-2
D gene: TRBD1
CDR3 length: 16
J gene: TRBJ1-3
clone size: few
CDR3 protein: CASSLIPGTERNTIYF

V gene: TRBV3-1/TRBV3-2
D gene: NA
CDR3 length: 13
J gene: TRBJ1-1
clone size: NA
CDR3 protein: CASSQGGRTEAFF

V gene: TRBV28
D gene: TRBD2
CDR3 length: 16
J gene: TRBJ2-7
clone size: NA
CDR3 protein: CASRHLLAGDRYEQYF

V gene: TRBV11-3
D gene: TRBD2
CDR3 length: 15
J gene: TRBJ2-1
clone size: NA
CDR3 protein: CASSLVAGVYNEQFF

V gene: TRBV3-1/TRBV3-2
D gene: NA
CDR3 length: 14
J gene: TRBJ2-5
clone size: once
CDR3 protein: CASSRGGRQETQYF

V gene: TRBV11-3
D gene: TRBD2
CDR3 length: 14
J gene: TRBJ2-7
clone size: NA
CDR3 protein: CASSPGLSNYEQYF

V gene: TRBV7-8
D gene: NA
CDR3 length: 16
J gene: TRBJ1-6
clone size: NA
CDR3 protein: CASSPTGSRGDSPLHF

V gene: TRBV4-2
D gene: NA
CDR3 length: 16
J gene: TRBJ2-1
clone size: NA
CDR3 protein: CASSQDWLATYNEQFF

V gene: TRBV16
D gene: NA
CDR3 length: 14
J gene: TRBJ2-7
clone size: NA
CDR3 protein: CASSQFLAPGEQYF

V gene: TRBV6-2/TRBV6-3
D gene: NA
CDR3 length: 17
J gene: TRBJ1-1
clone size: NA
CDR3 protein: CASSYRRRGQLNTEAFF

V gene: TRBV7-2
D gene: NA
CDR3 length: 13
J gene: TRBJ2-1
clone size: NA
CDR3 protein: CASSLVGTPLQFF

V gene: TRBV7-9
D gene: NA
CDR3 length: 11
J gene: TRBJ1-1
clone size: NA
CDR3 protein: CASSLGGEAFF

V gene: TRBV18
D gene: TRBD2
CDR3 length: 16
J gene: TRBJ2-3
clone size: once
CDR3 protein: CASSPGLAGGSDTQYF

V gene: TRBV2
D gene: NA
CDR3 length: 15
J gene: TRBJ1-5
clone size: NA
CDR3 protein: CASSKPGVSNQPQHF

V gene: TRBV6-6
D gene: NA
CDR3 length: 16
J gene: TRBJ1-5
clone size: NA
CDR3 protein: CASSYSVGKTDQPQHF

V gene: TRBV6-2/TRBV6-3
D gene: TRBD2
CDR3 length: 18
J gene: TRBJ2-7
clone size: NA
CDR3 protein: CASSYSPSRGGGSYEQYF

V gene: TRBV7-2
D gene: TRBD2
CDR3 length: 17
J gene: TRBJ2-5
clone size: NA
CDR3 protein: CASSLVIGGAVVETQYF

V gene: TRBV19
D gene: NA
CDR3 length: 12
J gene: TRBJ2-5
clone size: few
CDR3 protein: CASSIKDSRQYF

V gene: TRBV27
D gene: NA
CDR3 length: 13
J gene: TRBJ2-7
clone size: many
CDR3 protein: CASRQGTYYEQYF

V gene: TRBV6-2/TRBV6-3
D gene: NA
CDR3 length: 15
J gene: TRBJ1-2
clone size: few
CDR3 protein: CASSYRSEINYGYTF